One T cell receptor beta chain is described in this entry. Its antigen is still unknown. This entry belongs to a study of cytomegalovirus exposure and HLA in healthy donors. Overall study findings and caveats: Some highly shared sequence variants likely arose as a pipeline artifact. A later analysis by the authors found several of the most significant clusters apparently linked to common viral pathogens. Apparent HLA restriction characterized most CMV-associated TCR beta chains in a later analysis.

The CDR3 consists of 17 residues. CDR1 LGHNA and CDR2 YSLEER come from the germline V gene. V was shortened by 1 base and J by 7 bases, with 21 bases between the two germline ends. Vbeta (60) and Jbeta (13) primers were used in the PCR. Measured with immunoSEQ multiplex PCR; TCRdb has only the in-frame clones, and not every one. This sample has roughly 100,000 clones, with roughly 85% found just once. The chain combines TRBV4-3 with TRBJ2-3; D is perhaps TRBD2 (6 bases). This sequence was found in a man aged 25 to 40 in good health and CMV-seronegative. The sample comprised PBMCs. The CDR3 DNA reads as TGCGCCAGCAGCCAAGGGGTCCCGACTAGTTCCCCTTATACGCAGTATTTT. Encoded protein: CASSQGVPTSSPYTQYF.